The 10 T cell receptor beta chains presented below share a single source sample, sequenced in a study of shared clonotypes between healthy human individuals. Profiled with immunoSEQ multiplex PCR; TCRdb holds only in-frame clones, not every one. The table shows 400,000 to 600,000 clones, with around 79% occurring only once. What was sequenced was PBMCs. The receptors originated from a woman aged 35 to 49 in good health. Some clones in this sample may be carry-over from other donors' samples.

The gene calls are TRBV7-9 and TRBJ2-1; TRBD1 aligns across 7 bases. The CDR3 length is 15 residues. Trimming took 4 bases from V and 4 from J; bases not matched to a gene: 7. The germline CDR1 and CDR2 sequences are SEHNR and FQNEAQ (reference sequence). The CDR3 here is CASSSGTDLYNEQFF. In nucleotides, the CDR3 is TGTGCCAGCAGCTCGGGGACAGACCTGTACAATGAGCAGTTCTTC.

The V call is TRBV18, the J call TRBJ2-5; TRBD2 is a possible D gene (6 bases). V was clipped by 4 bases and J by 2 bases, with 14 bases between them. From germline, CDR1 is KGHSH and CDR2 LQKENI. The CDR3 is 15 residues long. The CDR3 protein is CASSQFAGSQETQYF. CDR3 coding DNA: TGTGCCAGCTCACAATTCGCCGGGAGTCAAGAGACCCAGTACTTC.

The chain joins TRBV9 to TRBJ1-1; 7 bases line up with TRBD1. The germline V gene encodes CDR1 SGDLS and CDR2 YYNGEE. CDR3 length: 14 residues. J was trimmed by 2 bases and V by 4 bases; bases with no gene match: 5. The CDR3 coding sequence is TGTGCCAGCAGCCGACAGGGCCCTAACACTGAAGCTTTCTTT. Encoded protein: CASSRQGPNTEAFF.

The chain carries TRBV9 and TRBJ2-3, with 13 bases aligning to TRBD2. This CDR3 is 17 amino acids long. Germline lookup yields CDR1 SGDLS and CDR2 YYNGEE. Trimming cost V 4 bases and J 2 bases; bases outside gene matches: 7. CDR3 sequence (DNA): TGTGCCAGCAGCACGACAACTAGCGGGAGGGCCACAGATACGCAGTATTTT. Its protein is CASSTTTSGRATDTQYF. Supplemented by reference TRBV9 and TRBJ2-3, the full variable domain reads DSGVTQTPKHLITATGQRVTLRCSPRSGDLSVYWYQQSLDQGLQFLIQYYNGEERAKGNILERFSAQQFPDLHSELNLSSLELGDSALYFCASSTTTSGRATDTQYFGPGTRLTVL.

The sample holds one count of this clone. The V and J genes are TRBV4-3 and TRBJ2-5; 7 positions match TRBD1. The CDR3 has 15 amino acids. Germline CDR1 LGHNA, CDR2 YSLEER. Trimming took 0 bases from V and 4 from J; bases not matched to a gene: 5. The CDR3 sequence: CASSQDFDRVETQYF. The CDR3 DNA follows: TGCGCCAGCAGCCAAGATTTCGACAGGGTAGAGACCCAGTACTTC.

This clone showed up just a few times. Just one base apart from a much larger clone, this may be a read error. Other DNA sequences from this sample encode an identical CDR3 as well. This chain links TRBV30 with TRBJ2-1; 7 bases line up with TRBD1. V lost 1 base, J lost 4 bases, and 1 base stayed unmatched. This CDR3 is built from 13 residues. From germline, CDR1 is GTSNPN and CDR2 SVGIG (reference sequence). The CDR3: CAWSGDSYNEQFF. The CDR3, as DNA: TGTGCCTGGAGTGGGGACAGTTACAATGAGCAGTTCTTC.

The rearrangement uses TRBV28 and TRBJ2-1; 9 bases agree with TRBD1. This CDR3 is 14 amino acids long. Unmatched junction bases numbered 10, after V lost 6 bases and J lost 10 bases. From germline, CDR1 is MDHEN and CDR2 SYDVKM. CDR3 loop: CASRTGTGNLEQFF. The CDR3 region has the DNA TGTGCCAGCAGAACCGGGACAGGGAACCTAGAGCAGTTCTTC.

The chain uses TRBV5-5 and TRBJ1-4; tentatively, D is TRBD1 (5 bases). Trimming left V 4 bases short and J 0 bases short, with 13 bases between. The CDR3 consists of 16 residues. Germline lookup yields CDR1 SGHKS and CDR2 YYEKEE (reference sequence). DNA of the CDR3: TGTGCCAGCAGCAACCCGGGGGGGTCAACTAATGAAAAACTGTTTTTT. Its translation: CASSNPGGSTNEKLFF.

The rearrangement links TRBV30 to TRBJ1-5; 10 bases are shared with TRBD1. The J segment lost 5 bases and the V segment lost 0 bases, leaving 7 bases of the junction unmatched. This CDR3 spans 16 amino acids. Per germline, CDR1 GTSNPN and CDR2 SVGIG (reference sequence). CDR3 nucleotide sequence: TGTGCCTGGAGTGTACGCACCGGGACAGGGGATCAGCCCCAGCATTTT. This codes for CAWSVRTGTGDQPQHF.

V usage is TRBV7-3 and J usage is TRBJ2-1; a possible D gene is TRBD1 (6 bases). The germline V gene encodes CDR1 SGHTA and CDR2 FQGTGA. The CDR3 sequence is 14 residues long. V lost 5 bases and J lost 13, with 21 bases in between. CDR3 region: CASSPDGGLESQFF. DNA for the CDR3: TGTGCCAGCAGCCCCGATGGGGGCCTAGAGAGCCAGTTCTTC.